This TCR beta chain appears in the sequencing data of a study of monozygotic twins with inflammatory bowel disease. Study-wide findings and caveats: Clonotype sharing was lower in IBD patients than healthy twins, most markedly with disease activity.

The CDR3 length is 14 residues. The germline CDR1 and CDR2 sequences are SGHTA and FQGNSA. A remark on this clonotype: The target antigen is unknown.

Reprocessing the 5' RACE reads, TCRdb reports a single entry for every CDR3 protein and omits DNA. Found here are tens of thousands of distinct CDR3 sequences; the top ten clones hold roughly 7.4%. The sequence was collected from a human donor with ulcerative colitis or Crohn's disease, or a healthy co-twin of an affected twin (not recorded which). Sample: blood. V gene TRBV7-2 combines with J gene TRBJ2-7; checking the TCRdb D call of TRBD2 is not possible without DNA. The chain's CDR3 is CASSLGGSATNIYF.